Listed here are 31 T cell receptor beta chains from one sample, sequenced in a study of Ad26.COV2.S vaccination and SARS-CoV-2 variants. Treatment in this sample: roughly 19 received Ad26.COV2.S at low or high dose, single or two shots; 5 received placebo; per-sample allocation not given. Material that was analyzed had been drawn on day 63 after the first vaccine or placebo injection. Generated by immunoSEQ multiplex PCR, the TCRdb table keeps only in-frame clones and is missing some. The repertoire holds approximately 350,000 clones, 87% seen once, with about 3% in the top ten. The sequences come from peripheral blood, collected in a trial of Ad26.COV2.S vaccine versus placebo. These receptors all stem from a person aged 18 to 65 who received the Ad26.COV2.S COVID-19 vaccine or a placebo.

The gene calls are TRBV24-1 and TRBJ2-3, with TRBD2 as a possible D gene (6 bases). The CDR3 totals 14 residues. The germline CDR1 and CDR2 sequences are KGHDR and SFDVKD. V lost 9 bases, J lost 1 base, and 13 bases lay in between. The CDR3 region has the DNA TGTGCCACCGGGGGAGGCGGGGGCACAGATACGCAGTATTTT. Amino acid sequence: CATGGGGGTDTQYF.

The rearrangement joins TRBV19 to TRBJ2-3; D call uncertain. This CDR3 is 13 amino acids long. Trimming took 4 bases from V and 0 from J, leaving 5 bases between them. Germline values: CDR1 LNHDA, CDR2 SQIVND (reference sequence). The CDR3 bases are TGTGCCAGTAGTACCACAAGCACAGATACGCAGTATTTT. Protein product: CASSTTSTDTQYF.

This clone was seen more than once but under ten times. This sequence joins TRBV6-5 and TRBJ1-1, with D maybe TRBD1 (6 bases). V lost 4 bases and J lost 7, with 16 bases in between. The CDR3 has 14 residues. Germline V gene lookup returns CDR1 MNHEY and CDR2 SVGAGI. DNA for the CDR3: TGTGCCAGCAGTTCCTCGGCAGGGGTTTTTGAAGCTTTCTTT. Translation gives CASSSSAGVFEAFF.

The chain couples TRBV5-8 to TRBJ2-1; 7 nucleotides line up with TRBD1. Trimming took 1 base from V and 12 from J; bases not matched to a gene: 7. This CDR3 has 13 amino acids. From germline, CDR1 is SGHTS and CDR2 YDEGEE. The CDR3 nucleotides read TGTGCCAGCAGCTTGTGGACAGGCGAAAGGCAGTTCTTC. It translates to CASSLWTGERQFF.

The J gene is TRBJ2-2, the V gene TRBV7-2; 7 positions match TRBD1. Looked up from germline, CDR1 is SGHTA and CDR2 is FQGNSA. This CDR3 comprises 15 residues. V shed 2 bases and J 1 base; nucleotides not matched to a gene: 1. Here the CDR3 reads CASSLRTGNTGELFF. The CDR3, as DNA: TGTGCCAGCAGCTTAAGGACAGGGAACACCGGGGAGCTGTTTTTT.

The V call is TRBV9, the J call TRBJ2-3; D is ambiguous. Germline values: CDR1 SGDLS, CDR2 YYNGEE. The CDR3 runs 15 residues. V lost 0 bases and J 2 bases, leaving 10 bases between the germline ends. CDR3 residues: CASSVGPRDTDTQYF. The CDR3 nucleotides are TGTGCCAGCAGCGTAGGGCCCCGCGACACAGATACGCAGTATTTT.

This rearrangement joins TRBV9 to TRBJ1-6; TRBD1 might be the D (5 bases). The CDR3 length is 16 residues. Germline V gives CDR1 SGDLS, CDR2 YYNGEE. The V and J ends lost 0 bases and 7 bases respectively, with 14 bases between them. The CDR3 DNA sequence: TGTGCCAGCAGCGTAGCTGGGACCACGAGGAATTCACCCCTCCACTTT. This codes for CASSVAGTTRNSPLHF. The full variable domain, its missing parts supplied by reference TRBV9 and TRBJ1-6, is DSGVTQTPKHLITATGQRVTLRCSPRSGDLSVYWYQQSLDQGLQFLIQYYNGEERAKGNILERFSAQQFPDLHSELNLSSLELGDSALYFCASSVAGTTRNSPLHFGNGTRLTVT.

Here the CDR3 reads CASTSGLQETQYF. CDR3 DNA: TGTGCCAGCACTAGCGGGTTACAAGAGACCCAGTACTTC. This rearrangement joins TRBV12-3 or TRBV12-4 to TRBJ2-5; 8 nucleotides match TRBD2. This CDR3 region has 13 residues. J lost 2 bases, V lost 7 bases, and 3 bases had no gene match.

As DNA, the CDR3 is TGCGCCAGCAGTTTTGGGGGAACATACGAGCAGTACTTC. Translating it yields CASSFGGTYEQYF. V and J are TRBV4-1 and TRBJ2-7; either TRBD1 or TRBD2 may fit D (5 bases each). The length of the CDR3 is 13 residues. Deletions cut 6 bases from V and 4 bases from J, with 13 bases between. Germline CDR1 MGHRA, CDR2 YSYEKL.

The V gene is TRBV3-1 (or the pseudogene TRBV3-2), the J gene TRBJ2-5; perhaps TRBD2 as D (6 bases). Germline V gene lookup returns CDR1 LGHDT and CDR2 YNNKEL (reference sequence). V shed 1 base and J shed 4 bases, with 7 bases lying between them. The CDR3 length is 13 residues. The chain's CDR3 is CASSQGRGETQYF. The CDR3 DNA reads as TGTGCCAGCAGCCAAGGGAGGGGAGAGACCCAGTACTTC.

This sequence joins TRBV5-5 and TRBJ1-1, with D perhaps TRBD1 (5 bases). The germline gives CDR1 SGHKS, CDR2 YYEKEE (reference sequence). V lost 4 bases and J 4 bases, leaving 11 bases between the germline ends. This CDR3 has 13 amino acids. Written as DNA, the CDR3 is TGTGCCAGCAGCACGGGACTCCCCACTGAAGCTTTCTTT. It yields the protein CASSTGLPTEAFF.

The rearrangement uses TRBV25-1 and TRBJ1-4; D call uncertain. The germline V gene encodes CDR1 MGHDK and CDR2 SYGVNS. The V and J ends lost 3 bases and 5 bases respectively, with 13 bases between them. The CDR3 consists of 15 residues. CDR3 in amino acids: CASSESGVQNEKLFF. DNA of the CDR3: TGTGCCAGCAGTGAGTCCGGGGTACAAAATGAAAAACTGTTTTTT.

The chain carries TRBV18 and TRBJ2-7, with TRBD1 identical over 9 bases. CDR1 is KGHSH and CDR2 is LQKENI in the germline V gene. The CDR3 runs to 16 residues. V lost 4 bases and J lost 0; bases outside the gene matches: 7. The DNA of the CDR3 is TGTGCCAGCTCACTTACAGGGGGCCATAGCTCCTACGAGCAGTACTTC. Its translation: CASSLTGGHSSYEQYF.

This clone was found a few times. The chain has TRBV5-4 and TRBJ2-7; 8 nucleotides match TRBD1. With V trimmed by 3 bases and J by 2 bases, 7 bases remained unmatched. From germline, CDR1 is SGHNT and CDR2 YYREEE (reference sequence). CDR3 length equals 15 residues. The CDR3 nucleotides are TGTGCCAGCAGCTGGGGACAGGAAGACGCCTACGAGCAGTACTTC. Its translation is CASSWGQEDAYEQYF. Looking up the rest from reference TRBV5-4 and TRBJ2-7 gives the full variable domain: ETGVTQSPTHLIKTRGQQVTLRCSSQSGHNTVSWYQQALGQGPQFIFQYYREEENGRGNFPPRFSGLQFPNYSSELNVNALELDDSALYLCASSWGQEDAYEQYFGPGTRLTVT.

The CDR3 sequence is CASSPEGQGGYGYTF. The CDR3 nucleotides are TGTGCCAGCTCACCCGAGGGACAGGGAGGCTATGGCTACACCTTC. This chain links TRBV18 with TRBJ1-2, with 9 bases lining up with TRBD1. Unmatched junction bases numbered 6, after V lost 3 bases and J lost 4 bases. The CDR3 totals 15 residues. Germline-derived CDR1 and CDR2 are KGHSH and LQKENI.

The V call is TRBV12-3 or TRBV12-4, the J call TRBJ2-7; either TRBD1 or TRBD2 may fit D (5 bases each). The ends were cut back, 3 bases at V and 3 bases at J, with 9 bases in the middle. This CDR3 is 13 amino acids long. CDR3 DNA sequence: TGTGCCAGCAGTTTCGGGACGAACTACGAGCAGTACTTC. It translates to CASSFGTNYEQYF.

The genes are TRBV28 and TRBJ1-1; D unclear. The germline CDR1 and CDR2 sequences are MDHEN and SYDVKM. The CDR3 has 17 amino acids. The V end lost 3 bases, the J end lost 4 bases, and 21 bases lay between the germline ends. The CDR3 sequence is CASSFVGILGRSTEAFF. CDR3 nucleotides: TGTGCCAGCAGTTTTGTGGGGATTTTGGGTAGGAGCACTGAAGCTTTCTTT.

The chain recombines TRBV19 with TRBJ1-2; TRBD1 might be the D (5 bases). Germline loops: CDR1 LNHDA, CDR2 SQIVND (reference sequence). With 7 bases removed from V and 2 bases from J, the gap between germline ends came to 20 bases. The CDR3 totals 16 residues. CDR3 DNA: TGTGCCAGTACCTCAGACCCGGGCAGGGCGAACTATGGCTACACCTTC. Encoded protein: CASTSDPGRANYGYTF.

The V call is TRBV11-2, the J call TRBJ2-3, with 11 positions matching TRBD2. The CDR3 has 16 amino acids. Per germline, CDR1 SGHAT and CDR2 FQNNGV. Losses at the gene ends were 0 bases for V and 7 bases for J; bases not matched to a gene: 6. The CDR3 protein is CASSLEGASGGHTQYF. DNA of the CDR3: TGTGCCAGCAGCTTAGAGGGGGCTAGCGGGGGGCATACGCAGTATTTT.

The chain carries TRBV2 and TRBJ2-2; 9 bases are shared with TRBD1. In germline, CDR1 is SNHLY, CDR2 FYNNEI. V dropped 7 bases and J dropped 1; count of bases not matched to a gene: 4. The CDR3 length is 15 residues. CDR3 sequence (DNA): TGTGCCAGCATTTGGGACAGGGTGAACACCGGGGAGCTGTTTTTT. Protein: CASIWDRVNTGELFF.

The chain couples TRBV27 to TRBJ2-1, with no clear D. The CDR3 totals 16 residues. Trimming pared 0 bases from V and 0 bases from J, leaving 9 bases between. Germline CDR1 MNHEY, CDR2 SMNVEV (reference sequence). CDR3 sequence reads: CASSLSTVISYNEQFF. Written as DNA, the CDR3 is TGTGCCAGCAGTTTATCAACAGTCATCTCCTACAATGAGCAGTTCTTC.

V is TRBV13 and J is TRBJ2-1; possibly TRBD1 for D (5 bases). Per germline, CDR1 PRHDT and CDR2 FYEKMQ (reference sequence). The CDR3 runs 15 residues. Deletions cut 5 bases from V and 5 bases from J, with 16 bases between. The CDR3 spells CASSPLSKTDNEQFF. DNA of the CDR3: TGTGCCAGCAGCCCACTTAGTAAGACAGACAATGAGCAGTTCTTC.

V usage is TRBV4-3 and J usage is TRBJ2-1, with 9 bases lining up with TRBD1. The CDR3 is 16 residues long. With V trimmed by 2 bases and J by 7 bases, 9 bases remained unmatched. Germline values: CDR1 LGHNA, CDR2 YSLEER. This CDR3 is CASSQRSPGTGNEQFF. The CDR3 DNA sequence: TGCGCCAGCAGCCAACGTAGTCCCGGGACAGGGAATGAGCAGTTCTTC.

V and J are TRBV5-1 and TRBJ2-7; D not certain. Germline V gene lookup returns CDR1 SGHRS and CDR2 YFSETQ. Trimming removed 4 bases at V and 2 bases at J, with 7 bases between. The CDR3 contains 12 residues. CDR3 in DNA: TGCGCCAGCAGCCTAGATACCTACGAGCAGTACTTC. Its translation is CASSLDTYEQYF. The complete variable domain, with remaining parts taken from reference TRBV5-1 and TRBJ2-7, reads KAGVTQTPRYLIKTRGQQVTLSCSPISGHRSVSWYQQTPGQGLQFLFEYFSETQRNKGNFPGRFSGRQFSNSRSEMNVSTLELGDSALYLCASSLDTYEQYFGPGTRLTVT.

V and J are TRBV29-1 and TRBJ2-2; tentative D call: TRBD2 (6 bases). V was pared by 4 bases and J by 2 bases, with 11 bases between. The CDR3 totals 14 residues. Germline V lookup: CDR1 SQVTM, CDR2 ANQGSEA. The CDR3 loop is CSVGGLVNTGELFF. CDR3 nucleotide sequence: TGCAGCGTTGGGGGACTGGTTAACACCGGGGAGCTGTTTTTT.

The chain is built from TRBV13 and TRBJ2-7, with D tentatively TRBD1 or TRBD2 (5 bases each). The CDR3 runs to 16 residues. Trimming removed 5 bases at V and 0 bases at J, with 17 bases between. Germline lookup yields CDR1 PRHDT and CDR2 FYEKMQ (reference sequence). The CDR3 here is CASSPTGTGSSYEQYF. CDR3 nucleotide sequence: TGTGCCAGCAGCCCAACCGGGACGGGGAGCTCCTACGAGCAGTACTTC.

The CDR3 protein is CASSPDSSGGYNEQFF. CDR3 coding DNA: TGTGCCAGCAGCCCCGATTCTAGCGGGGGGTACAATGAGCAGTTCTTC. The rearrangement joins TRBV7-3 to TRBJ2-1; 11 nucleotides align to TRBD2. Trimming took 5 bases from V and 4 from J; bases not matched to a gene: 7. Germline loops: CDR1 SGHTA, CDR2 FQGTGA. The CDR3 runs 16 residues.

This clone was seen more than once but under ten times. This sequence joins TRBV6-5 and TRBJ1-4; D might be TRBD1 (5 bases). CDR3 length equals 14 residues. Germline CDR1 and CDR2: MNHEY and SVGAGI. Trimming stripped 0 bases from V and 8 bases from J, with 10 bases between. CDR3 sequence (DNA): TGTGCCAGCAGTTACTCATGGGACGGCGAAAAACTGTTTTTT. Translation: CASSYSWDGEKLFF.

The J gene is TRBJ2-7, the V gene TRBV19; D not resolved. The CDR3 extends over 15 amino acids. Germline V gives CDR1 LNHDA, CDR2 SQIVND (reference sequence). V lost 5 bases and J lost 4, with 18 bases in between. The CDR3, as DNA: TGTGCCAGTAGTTCCCAAGACCGTTCAGGTTACGAGCAGTACTTC. Protein: CASSSQDRSGYEQYF.

The J gene is TRBJ1-2, the V gene TRBV6-6; 12 nucleotides line up with TRBD1. Losses at the gene ends were 11 bases for V and 2 bases for J; bases not matched to a gene: 3. CDR1 MNHNY and CDR2 SVGAGI come from the germline V gene (reference sequence). This CDR3 contains 13 residues. The CDR3 DNA reads TGTGCCGGGGGGACAGGGGGCAACTATGGCTACACCTTC. Protein product: CAGGTGGNYGYTF.

The V call is TRBV14, the J call TRBJ1-1; D ambiguous. The CDR3 has 15 amino acids. Per germline, CDR1 SGHDN and CDR2 FVKESK. Trimming took 3 bases from V and 5 from J, leaving 16 bases between them. This CDR3 is CASSHRAVRRTEAFF. As DNA, the CDR3 is TGTGCCAGCAGCCATAGGGCAGTCCGGCGGACTGAAGCTTTCTTT.